This is a list of T cell receptor beta chains from one sample in a study of T cells in Graves' hyperthyroidism and ophthalmopathy. From the multiplex PCR reads, TCRdb called clonotypes with MiXCR, one entry per CDR3 protein. The table has roughly 580,000 distinct CDR3 sequences, roughly 13% seen once. Sequencing input: blood. The receptors here all came from a woman in her 30s with Graves' hyperthyroidism that later progressed to Graves' ophthalmopathy. Each CDR3 is given with its conserved first and last residue. A D gene is named only where the DNA matches it firmly. For some rows the clone size is stated as once, few or many, or as a class when expanded; others skip it.

abundance	v_gene	len	j_gene	d_gene	CDR3nt	CDR3aa
many	TRBV20-1	13	TRBJ1-5	-	TGCAGTGCTAGAGATTGGGTTAATCAGCCCCAGCATTTT	CSARDWVNQPQHF
few	TRBV19	17	TRBJ1-1	TRBD1	TGTGCCAGTAGTATAGCCAGGGGGGTTGGCGGAGAGACTGAAGCTTTCTTT	CASSIARGVGGETEAFF
few	TRBV29-1	13	TRBJ1-2	-	TGCAGCGTTGACCCAGGGGCTTACTATGGCTACACCTTC	CSVDPGAYYGYTF
many	TRBV11-3	14	TRBJ1-1	-	TGTGCCAGCAGGGAGATAAGAGGGGACACTGAAGCTTTCTTT	CASREIRGDTEAFF
many	TRBV28	12	TRBJ2-7	-	TGTGCCAGCAGTCCACACAGGGACGAGCAGTACTTC	CASSPHRDEQYF
few	TRBV6-5	14	TRBJ2-7	-	TGTGCCAGCAGTTTGGCGGAGCCCCTCTACGAGCAGTACTTC	CASSLAEPLYEQYF
many	TRBV12-3/TRBV12-4	18	TRBJ2-7	-	TGTGCCAGCAGCCTGATTGTATTGGGTCGGCGGGTCAACTACGAGCAGTACTTC	CASSLIVLGRRVNYEQYF
few	TRBV19	14	TRBJ1-2	TRBD1	TGTGCCAGTAGTGCCGACAGGGGACACTATGGCTACACCTTC	CASSADRGHYGYTF
many	TRBV24-1	16	TRBJ2-2	-	TGTGCCACCAGTGATTTTGGGACAAAGAACACCGGGGAGCTGTTTTTT	CATSDFGTKNTGELFF
-	TRBV20-1	14	TRBJ2-7	TRBD2	TGCAGTGCTCCCCGACTAGCGGGAGGATACGAGCAGTACTTC	CSAPRLAGGYEQYF
many	TRBV29-1	16	TRBJ2-6	-	TGCAGCGTTGAAGGCAGCCGGGGACGTGGGGCCAACGTCCTGACTTTC	CSVEGSRGRGANVLTF
many	TRBV28	15	TRBJ1-1	TRBD1	TGTGCCAGCAGTGGGGGGGGACAGCCGAACACTGAAGCTTTCTTT	CASSGGGQPNTEAFF
many	TRBV6-2/TRBV6-3	16	TRBJ1-5	-	TGTGCCAGCAGTTACGGGTCAGGGATAGGAAATCAGCCCCAGCATTTT	CASSYGSGIGNQPQHF
-	TRBV4-2	13	TRBJ1-5	-	TGTGCCAGCAGCCAATGGGCGGGGCAGCCCCAGCATTTT	CASSQWAGQPQHF
many	TRBV27	15	TRBJ2-7	TRBD1	TGTGCCAGCAAACAAGGACAGGGGGTAACAGGCGAGCAGTACTTC	CASKQGQGVTGEQYF
many	TRBV29-1	13	TRBJ2-3	-	TGCAGCGTTGAAGTATCCGTCTCAGATACGCAGTATTTT	CSVEVSVSDTQYF
-	TRBV4-2	12	TRBJ2-1	-	TGTGCCAGCAGCCATGAAAACAATGAGCAGTTCTTC	CASSHENNEQFF
many	TRBV28	19	TRBJ1-6	-	TGTGCCAGCAGTGGGACCCAGGGCGGTGGTTTGAATTGGGACTCACCCCTCCACTTT	CASSGTQGGGLNWDSPLHF
-	TRBV24-1	18	TRBJ2-2	TRBD1	TGTGCCACCAGTGATTTAGGGACAGTTACCGCGAACACCGGGGAGCTGTTTTTT	CATSDLGTVTANTGELFF
many	TRBV15	17	TRBJ2-5	TRBD1	TGTGCCACCAGCAGACCAGACAGGGGGCTTAGTGGGGAGACCCAGTACTTC	CATSRPDRGLSGETQYF
many	TRBV12-3/TRBV12-4	12	TRBJ2-5	-	TGTGCCAGCAGCTACTCCCAGGAGACCCAGTACTTC	CASSYSQETQYF
many	TRBV19	16	TRBJ1-1	-	TGTGCCAGTAGTATAGTAGGCACAGCCCCGAACACTGAAGCTTTCTTT	CASSIVGTAPNTEAFF
-	TRBV5-1	13	TRBJ1-5	-	TGCGCCAGCAGCCCGGATGGGGAGCAGCCCCAGCATTTT	CASSPDGEQPQHF
few	TRBV19	16	TRBJ2-7	TRBD2	TGTGCCAGTAGTAACCCCCCTAGCGGGAGCTCCTACGAGCAGTACTTC	CASSNPPSGSSYEQYF
-	TRBV6-5	15	TRBJ2-1	-	TGTGCCAGCAGTTACTCGCGGAGCTCCTACAATGAGCAGTTCTTC	CASSYSRSSYNEQFF
-	TRBV19	16	TRBJ2-1	TRBD2	TGTGCCAGTAGTTCAAGTAGGAGCGGGAGCAGCGATGAGCAGTTCTTC	CASSSSRSGSSDEQFF
-	TRBV12-3/TRBV12-4	15	TRBJ2-1	TRBD1	TGTGCCAGCAGTTTACCCTCGACAGGGTACAATGGGCAGTTCTTC	CASSLPSTGYNGQFF
few	TRBV6-1	15	TRBJ2-7	TRBD1	TGTGCCAGCAGCCCTATGACAGGGGGCCTCTACGAGCAGTACTTC	CASSPMTGGLYEQYF
many	TRBV6-1	15	TRBJ2-1	TRBD2	TGTGCCAGCTCGGGACTAGCGGGAGTGGAGGATGAGCAGTTCTTC	CASSGLAGVEDEQFF
many	TRBV28	16	TRBJ1-1	TRBD1	TGTGCCAGCCTACAGGGGGGGCGAGTCCTTGCCACTGAAGCTTTCTTT	CASLQGGRVLATEAFF
many	TRBV19	16	TRBJ1-2	-	TGTGCCAGTAGTATCTCTGGGACACAGACCAACTATGGCTACACCTTC	CASSISGTQTNYGYTF
many	TRBV12-3/TRBV12-4	15	TRBJ2-1	-	TGTGCCAGCAGTGGGCAGGCCAGCTCCTACAATGAGCAGTTCTTC	CASSGQASSYNEQFF
few	TRBV3-1	19	TRBJ2-7	TRBD2	TGTGCCAGCAGCCAAGGTTTGACTAGCGGGAGACTAGCGGACTACGAGCAGTACTTC	CASSQGLTSGRLADYEQYF
many	TRBV12-5	16	TRBJ1-1	TRBD1	TGTGCTAGTGGTTTGGTATTGGACAGGGGGCCAGGGGAAGCTTTCTTT	CASGLVLDRGPGEAFF
many	TRBV30	16	TRBJ2-1	TRBD2	TGTGCCTGGAGGACGACTAGCGGGAGTGGTTACAATGAGCAGTTCTTC	CAWRTTSGSGYNEQFF
-	TRBV6-6	15	TRBJ1-5	-	TGTGCCAGCAGTTACTCGTCGACACGCGATCAGCCCCAGCATTTT	CASSYSSTRDQPQHF
many	TRBV28	14	TRBJ1-2	TRBD1	TGTGCCAGCAGTCCCGGGACAGGGGGCACCGGCTACACCTTC	CASSPGTGGTGYTF
many	TRBV14	16	TRBJ2-2	-	TGTGCCAGCAGCCGTTTGGTATACGCGAACACCGGGGAGCTGTTTTTT	CASSRLVYANTGELFF
-	TRBV12-3/TRBV12-4	15	TRBJ2-2	-	TGTGCCAGCAGTCGCTCGGCCGCGGAGACCGGGGAGCTGTTTTTT	CASSRSAAETGELFF
few	TRBV24-1	17	TRBJ2-5	TRBD2	TGTGCCACCGGCTCTAGCGGGAGGGCCGAGGTTCCAGAGACCCAGTACTTC	CATGSSGRAEVPETQYF
many	TRBV10-1	15	TRBJ2-7	TRBD1	TGCGCCAGCAGTGTAGCGGGACAGGGGGTCTACGAGCAGTACTTC	CASSVAGQGVYEQYF
many	TRBV19	15	TRBJ1-6	-	TGTGCCAGTGCGACGGGGGAGAGGCTTAATTCACCCCTCCACTTT	CASATGERLNSPLHF
many	TRBV3-1	14	TRBJ2-1	-	TGTGCCAGCAGCCAAGGACAGAGTAACAATGAGCAGTTCTTC	CASSQGQSNNEQFF
many	TRBV6-2/TRBV6-3	14	TRBJ1-5	-	TGTGCCAGCAGTTCTGACACGGGAAATCAGCCCCAGCATTTT	CASSSDTGNQPQHF
many	TRBV20-1	11	TRBJ1-2	-	TGCAGTGCGCCACGACAGGCTGGCTACACCTTC	CSAPRQAGYTF
many	TRBV12-5	12	TRBJ2-2	-	TGTGCTAGTCAAATCGGTACCGGGGAGCTGTTTTTT	CASQIGTGELFF
-	TRBV6-2/TRBV6-3	12	TRBJ1-1	-	TGTGCCAGCTGTGTTGGTAACACTGAAGCTTTCTTT	CASCVGNTEAFF
many	TRBV30	14	TRBJ2-1	TRBD2	TGTGCCTGGAAGGAGGGCGGGAGGGCCCGAGGGCAGTTCTTC	CAWKEGGRARGQFF
many	TRBV29-1	15	TRBJ1-1	TRBD1	TGCAGCGTTGAAGTTGCGGGACAGGCGGACACTGAAGCTTTCTTT	CSVEVAGQADTEAFF
many	TRBV27	15	TRBJ1-4	TRBD1	TGTGCCAGTCGTTCCGCCGGGACAGGAGATGAAAAACTGTTTTTT	CASRSAGTGDEKLFF
few	TRBV30	15	TRBJ2-2	TRBD2	TGTGCCTGGAGTGCAGCGGGAGGATATACCGGGGAGCTGTTTTTT	CAWSAAGGYTGELFF
many	TRBV11-3	14	TRBJ2-5	TRBD1	TGTGCCAGCAGCTTACCTGACAGGGCCGAGACCCAGTACTTC	CASSLPDRAETQYF
many	TRBV18	14	TRBJ2-7	-	TGTGCCAGCTCACTCGGTGGGGACTCCTACGAGCAGTACTTC	CASSLGGDSYEQYF
few	TRBV20-1	16	TRBJ1-5	-	TGCAGTGCTAGAGATGGAGGGGCATATAGCAATCAGCCCCAGCATTTT	CSARDGGAYSNQPQHF
many	TRBV6-5	14	TRBJ1-1	-	TGTGCCAGCAGCTATAGGGGGGTTAACACTGAAGCTTTCTTT	CASSYRGVNTEAFF
-	TRBV24-1	15	TRBJ1-2	TRBD1	TGTGCCACCAGTGACCCGGACAGGGAGGACTATGGCTACACCTTC	CATSDPDREDYGYTF
many	TRBV6-5	16	TRBJ1-4	-	TGTGCCAGCAGTTACTCTCGGGGGAATATCGAGGAAAAACTGTTTTTT	CASSYSRGNIEEKLFF
few	TRBV19	14	TRBJ1-5	-	TGTGCCAGTAGCTCCCAGGGTTTCAATCAGCCCCAGCATTTT	CASSSQGFNQPQHF
many	TRBV5-6	15	TRBJ2-7	TRBD2	TGTGCCAGCAGTTTCCCCGGGAGGGGACCCTACGAGCAGTACTTC	CASSFPGRGPYEQYF
many	TRBV2	14	TRBJ2-5	TRBD2	TGTGCCAGCAGTGGGGGACTAGCGGGAGAGACCCAGTACTTC	CASSGGLAGETQYF